This T cell receptor (beta chain) was captured by sequencing in a study of blood T cell repertoires in COVID-19. Study at large: Acute and convalescent COVID-19 samples came from the United States, Italy and Spain. T cells, B-cell-depleted T cells, or PBMCs provided the cDNA or gDNA that served as material.

Germline V gene data show CDR1 as MNHEY and CDR2 as SMNVEV (reference sequence). The V end lost 5 bases, the J end lost 2 bases, and 10 bases lay between the germline ends. This CDR3 is 14 amino acids long. Per the authors' pipeline: Nucleated cell counts were estimated from reference gene primer amplification. Clones were sequenced by immunoSEQ multiplex PCR, and TCRdb holds only the in-frame ones, with some missing. V, J and clone size reflect that table, while D and trimming were determined from the DNA. Among around 150,000 clones listed, roughly 89% were seen once. The gene calls are TRBV27 and TRBJ1-3; possible D gene TRBD1, 5 bases. This clonotype was obtained from a woman in her seventies with COVID-19, enrolled during active disease. What was sequenced was peripheral blood. DNA of the CDR3: TGTGCCAGCAGTCAAGGACACCCTGGAAACACCATATATTTT. Protein product: CASSQGHPGNTIYF.